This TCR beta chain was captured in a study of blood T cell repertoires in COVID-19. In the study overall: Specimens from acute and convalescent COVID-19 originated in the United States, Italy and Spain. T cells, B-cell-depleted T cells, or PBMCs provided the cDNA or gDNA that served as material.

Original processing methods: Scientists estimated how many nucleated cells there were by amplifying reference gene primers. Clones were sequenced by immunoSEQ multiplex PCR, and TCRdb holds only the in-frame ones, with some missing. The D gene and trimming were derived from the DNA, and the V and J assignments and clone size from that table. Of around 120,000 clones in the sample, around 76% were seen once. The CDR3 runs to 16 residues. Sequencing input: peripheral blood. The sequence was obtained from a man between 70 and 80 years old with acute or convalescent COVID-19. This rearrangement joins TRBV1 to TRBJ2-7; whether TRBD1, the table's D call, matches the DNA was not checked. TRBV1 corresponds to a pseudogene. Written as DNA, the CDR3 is TGCACCAGCAGCCAAGATGAGGCAGGGGGCGTTTACGAGCAGTACTTC. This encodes CTSSQDEAGGVYEQYF.